A selection of T cell receptor beta chains follows, all from one sample in a study of blood T cell repertoires in COVID-19. Assay used: immunoSEQ multiplex PCR; TCRdb lists only in-frame clones, some missing. Of 200,000 to 250,000 clones listed, over 70% are singletons. The sample taken for sequencing was peripheral blood. These receptors were taken from a woman aged 70-85 years with acute or convalescent COVID-19. The CDR3 runs from the conserved cysteine through the conserved F or W. The D gene is left open where the match is weak. Expanded clones get a size class; other rows say once, few or many, or leave the size out.

v_gene	j_gene	d_gene	abundance	CDR3aa	CDR3nt
TRBV3-1/TRBV3-2	TRBJ2-7	.	.	CASSHSTRYEQYF	TGTGCCAGCAGCCACTCGACTAGGTACGAGCAGTACTTC
TRBV19	TRBJ2-7	TRBD2	.	CASSSRGAYEQYF	TGTGCCAGTAGTTCACGGGGGGCCTACGAGCAGTACTTC
TRBV19	TRBJ2-7	TRBD2	many	CASSIGSGSSYEQYF	TGTGCCAGTAGTATTGGTAGCGGGAGTTCATACGAGCAGTACTTC
TRBV12-3/TRBV12-4	TRBJ1-2	TRBD1	.	CASSHQQGNGYTF	TGTGCCAGCAGCCACCAACAGGGGAACGGCTACACCTTC
TRBV7-2	TRBJ1-1	.	.	CASSLTGMNTEAFF	TGTGCCAGCAGCTTAACAGGGATGAACACTGAAGCTTTCTTT
TRBV18	TRBJ1-3	.	once	CASSRAEGTGNTIYF	TGTGCCAGCTCACGGGCCGAGGGTACTGGAAACACCATATATTTT
TRBV12-3/TRBV12-4	TRBJ2-5	.	.	CASSLARGETQYF	TGTGCCAGCAGTTTGGCCAGGGGAGAGACCCAGTACTTC
TRBV6-4	TRBJ1-5	.	.	CASSEQGINQPQHF	TGTGCCAGCAGTGAGCAGGGCATCAATCAGCCCCAGCATTTT
TRBV19	TRBJ2-5	.	.	CASKGGAQETQYF	TGTGCCAGTAAAGGGGGGGCGCAAGAGACCCAGTACTTC
TRBV2	TRBJ1-5	.	once	CASSVDQPQHF	TGTGCCAGCAGCGTAGATCAGCCCCAGCATTTT
TRBV30	TRBJ1-6	.	.	CAWSPTGNYNSPLHF	TGTGCCTGGAGTCCTACCGGGAACTATAATTCACCCCTCCACTTT
TRBV5-4	TRBJ1-3	.	.	CASSLGSPSGNTIYF	TGTGCCAGCAGCTTGGGGTCCCCCAGTGGAAACACCATATATTTT
TRBV6-1	TRBJ2-7	.	.	CASSEESWYF	TGTGCCAGCAGTGAAGAGAGTTGGTACTTC
TRBV2	TRBJ1-1	.	once	CASSESSGGAEAFF	TGTGCCAGCAGTGAAAGTTCGGGGGGGGCTGAAGCTTTCTTT
TRBV7-2	TRBJ2-5	TRBD2	.	CASSVGGLAGGRETQYF	TGTGCCAGCAGCGTAGGAGGACTAGCGGGAGGGAGAGAGACCCAGTACTTC
TRBV27	TRBJ2-3	.	.	CASSLAGTQYF	TGTGCCAGCAGTTTGGCTGGTACGCAGTATTTT
TRBV30	TRBJ1-2	.	.	CAWSAPGRDGYTF	TGTGCCTGGAGTGCCCCGGGCAGGGATGGCTACACCTTC
TRBV5-1	TRBJ2-1	.	once	CASSLGQGSSYNEQFF	TGCGCCAGCAGCTTGGGTCAGGGCAGCTCCTACAATGAGCAGTTCTTC
TRBV18	TRBJ2-4	TRBD2	few	CASSSSSGSSAKNIQYF	TGTGCCAGCTCGTCCTCTAGCGGGAGCTCCGCCAAAAACATTCAGTACTTC
TRBV3-1/TRBV3-2	TRBJ2-7	.	.	CASSLRLGANEQYF	TGTGCCAGCAGCCTGAGACTAGGGGCGAACGAGCAGTACTTC
TRBV30	TRBJ2-6	TRBD1	.	CALGTASGANVLTF	TGTGCCTTGGGGACAGCCTCTGGGGCCAACGTCCTGACTTTC
TRBV19	TRBJ1-2	.	.	CASSGETENGYTF	TGTGCCAGTTCGGGGGAGACAGAAAATGGCTACACCTTC
TRBV19	TRBJ1-5	.	once	CASSIETGQPQHF	TGTGCCAGTAGTATAGAAACAGGGCAGCCCCAGCATTTT
TRBV28	TRBJ1-4	.	.	CASSLLTPNEKLFF	TGTGCCAGCAGTTTGCTAACCCCTAATGAAAAACTGTTTTTT
TRBV7-2	TRBJ2-3	.	.	CASSLSGQSTDTQYF	TGTGCCAGCAGCTTAAGCGGGCAATCCACAGATACGCAGTATTTT
TRBV11-2	TRBJ2-1	.	.	CASSLGGSYNEQFF	TGTGCCAGCAGCTTAGGAGGGTCCTACAATGAGCAGTTCTTC
TRBV3-1/TRBV3-2	TRBJ1-2	.	.	CASTDGAMNYGYTF	TGTGCCAGCACCGATGGGGCCATGAACTATGGCTACACCTTC
TRBV2	TRBJ2-1	TRBD2	.	CASSERPGLAGTWQFF	TGTGCCAGCAGCGAGAGACCAGGACTAGCGGGGACTTGGCAGTTCTTC
TRBV6-1	TRBJ1-1	.	.	CASSELGATEAFF	TGTGCCAGCAGTGAACTAGGGGCCACTGAAGCTTTCTTT
TRBV24-1	TRBJ2-1	.	.	CATSDILWENNEQFF	TGTGCCACCAGTGACATCCTTTGGGAGAACAATGAGCAGTTCTTC
TRBV30	TRBJ2-5	.	.	CAWSVQVQETQYF	TGTGCCTGGAGTGTCCAGGTACAAGAGACCCAGTACTTC
TRBV20-1	TRBJ1-2	.	.	CSALYGYTF	TGCAGTGCTCTATATGGCTACACCTTC
TRBV3-1/TRBV3-2	TRBJ1-6	.	.	CASSHNSNSPLHF	TGTGCCAGCAGCCACAACAGTAATTCACCCCTCCACTTT
TRBV9	TRBJ1-3	TRBD1	.	CASSVGQGSGNTIYF	TGTGCCAGCAGCGTCGGACAGGGCTCTGGAAACACCATATATTTT
TRBV11-3	TRBJ2-7	TRBD1	.	CASLRTGKSHEQYF	TGTGCCAGCCTCCGGACAGGGAAGTCCCACGAGCAGTACTTC
TRBV11-2	TRBJ2-2	.	.	CASSLTNTGELFF	TGTGCCAGCAGCCTTACGAACACCGGGGAGCTGTTTTTT
TRBV6-5	TRBJ1-2	TRBD1	.	CASSRQGGGYGYTF	TGTGCCAGCAGCCGACAGGGAGGAGGCTATGGCTACACCTTC
TRBV9	TRBJ1-2	TRBD1	once	CASKPGQGSFGYTF	TGTGCCAGCAAGCCGGGACAGGGGTCGTTTGGCTACACCTTC
TRBV3-1/TRBV3-2	TRBJ1-1	TRBD1	.	CASSQGGTGVTEAFF	TGTGCCAGCAGCCAGGGCGGGACAGGGGTAACTGAAGCTTTCTTT
TRBV18	TRBJ1-2	TRBD1	.	CASSPTGQGYGYTF	TGTGCCAGCTCACCTACGGGACAGGGCTATGGCTACACCTTC
TRBV7-2	TRBJ2-7	.	.	CASSSIQSSYEQYF	TGTGCCAGCAGCTCAATACAGAGCTCCTACGAGCAGTACTTC
TRBV11-3	TRBJ2-7	TRBD2	.	CASSSGLAFEQYF	TGTGCCAGCAGTTCGGGACTAGCGTTCGAGCAGTACTTC
TRBV24-1	TRBJ2-1	.	.	CATSRYSNEQFF	TGTGCCACCAGTAGATACAGTAATGAGCAGTTCTTC
TRBV28	TRBJ1-2	TRBD1	.	CASSFGTGRGYGYTF	TGTGCCAGCAGTTTTGGGACAGGGAGGGGGTATGGCTACACCTTC
TRBV4-1	TRBJ2-7	TRBD2	.	CASSQGLARTYEQYF	TGCGCCAGCAGCCAAGGACTAGCTCGAACCTACGAGCAGTACTTC
TRBV21-1	TRBJ2-7	.	.	CASSKAMTSGSWNYEQYF	TGTGCCAGCAGCAAAGCGATGACTAGCGGGAGTTGGAACTACGAGCAGTACTTC
TRBV19	TRBJ2-1	TRBD2	.	CASSIVSGRASVEQFF	TGTGCCAGTAGTATAGTAAGCGGGAGGGCCTCAGTTGAGCAGTTCTTC
TRBV6-5	TRBJ1-4	.	.	CASSSSGGEKLFF	TGTGCCAGCAGTTCATCGGGGGGCGAAAAACTGTTTTTT
TRBV6-6	TRBJ1-3	TRBD1	.	CASSLTGDSGNTIYF	TGTGCCAGCAGCCTAACAGGGGATTCGGGAAACACCATATATTTT
TRBV4-1	TRBJ2-5	.	.	CASSQEFLDLIQETQYF	TGCGCCAGCAGCCAAGAATTTTTGGACTTAATCCAAGAGACCCAGTACTTC
TRBV5-1	TRBJ1-1	.	.	CASSFGGMNTEAFF	TGCGCCAGCAGCTTCGGGGGGATGAACACTGAAGCTTTCTTT
TRBV30	TRBJ1-5	TRBD1	.	CAWSVTRGRGQPQHF	TGTGCCTGGAGTGTTACCAGGGGGCGCGGTCAGCCCCAGCATTTT
TRBV5-1	TRBJ1-1	TRBD1	.	CASRGTGDMNTEAFF	TGCGCCAGCAGGGGAACAGGGGACATGAACACTGAAGCTTTCTTT
TRBV12-3/TRBV12-4	TRBJ1-1	.	.	CASSFQVNTEAFF	TGTGCCAGCAGTTTTCAGGTAAACACTGAAGCTTTCTTT
TRBV10-3	TRBJ2-1	TRBD2	.	CAISDVTSSNEQFF	TGTGCCATCAGTGATGTGACTAGCAGTAATGAGCAGTTCTTC